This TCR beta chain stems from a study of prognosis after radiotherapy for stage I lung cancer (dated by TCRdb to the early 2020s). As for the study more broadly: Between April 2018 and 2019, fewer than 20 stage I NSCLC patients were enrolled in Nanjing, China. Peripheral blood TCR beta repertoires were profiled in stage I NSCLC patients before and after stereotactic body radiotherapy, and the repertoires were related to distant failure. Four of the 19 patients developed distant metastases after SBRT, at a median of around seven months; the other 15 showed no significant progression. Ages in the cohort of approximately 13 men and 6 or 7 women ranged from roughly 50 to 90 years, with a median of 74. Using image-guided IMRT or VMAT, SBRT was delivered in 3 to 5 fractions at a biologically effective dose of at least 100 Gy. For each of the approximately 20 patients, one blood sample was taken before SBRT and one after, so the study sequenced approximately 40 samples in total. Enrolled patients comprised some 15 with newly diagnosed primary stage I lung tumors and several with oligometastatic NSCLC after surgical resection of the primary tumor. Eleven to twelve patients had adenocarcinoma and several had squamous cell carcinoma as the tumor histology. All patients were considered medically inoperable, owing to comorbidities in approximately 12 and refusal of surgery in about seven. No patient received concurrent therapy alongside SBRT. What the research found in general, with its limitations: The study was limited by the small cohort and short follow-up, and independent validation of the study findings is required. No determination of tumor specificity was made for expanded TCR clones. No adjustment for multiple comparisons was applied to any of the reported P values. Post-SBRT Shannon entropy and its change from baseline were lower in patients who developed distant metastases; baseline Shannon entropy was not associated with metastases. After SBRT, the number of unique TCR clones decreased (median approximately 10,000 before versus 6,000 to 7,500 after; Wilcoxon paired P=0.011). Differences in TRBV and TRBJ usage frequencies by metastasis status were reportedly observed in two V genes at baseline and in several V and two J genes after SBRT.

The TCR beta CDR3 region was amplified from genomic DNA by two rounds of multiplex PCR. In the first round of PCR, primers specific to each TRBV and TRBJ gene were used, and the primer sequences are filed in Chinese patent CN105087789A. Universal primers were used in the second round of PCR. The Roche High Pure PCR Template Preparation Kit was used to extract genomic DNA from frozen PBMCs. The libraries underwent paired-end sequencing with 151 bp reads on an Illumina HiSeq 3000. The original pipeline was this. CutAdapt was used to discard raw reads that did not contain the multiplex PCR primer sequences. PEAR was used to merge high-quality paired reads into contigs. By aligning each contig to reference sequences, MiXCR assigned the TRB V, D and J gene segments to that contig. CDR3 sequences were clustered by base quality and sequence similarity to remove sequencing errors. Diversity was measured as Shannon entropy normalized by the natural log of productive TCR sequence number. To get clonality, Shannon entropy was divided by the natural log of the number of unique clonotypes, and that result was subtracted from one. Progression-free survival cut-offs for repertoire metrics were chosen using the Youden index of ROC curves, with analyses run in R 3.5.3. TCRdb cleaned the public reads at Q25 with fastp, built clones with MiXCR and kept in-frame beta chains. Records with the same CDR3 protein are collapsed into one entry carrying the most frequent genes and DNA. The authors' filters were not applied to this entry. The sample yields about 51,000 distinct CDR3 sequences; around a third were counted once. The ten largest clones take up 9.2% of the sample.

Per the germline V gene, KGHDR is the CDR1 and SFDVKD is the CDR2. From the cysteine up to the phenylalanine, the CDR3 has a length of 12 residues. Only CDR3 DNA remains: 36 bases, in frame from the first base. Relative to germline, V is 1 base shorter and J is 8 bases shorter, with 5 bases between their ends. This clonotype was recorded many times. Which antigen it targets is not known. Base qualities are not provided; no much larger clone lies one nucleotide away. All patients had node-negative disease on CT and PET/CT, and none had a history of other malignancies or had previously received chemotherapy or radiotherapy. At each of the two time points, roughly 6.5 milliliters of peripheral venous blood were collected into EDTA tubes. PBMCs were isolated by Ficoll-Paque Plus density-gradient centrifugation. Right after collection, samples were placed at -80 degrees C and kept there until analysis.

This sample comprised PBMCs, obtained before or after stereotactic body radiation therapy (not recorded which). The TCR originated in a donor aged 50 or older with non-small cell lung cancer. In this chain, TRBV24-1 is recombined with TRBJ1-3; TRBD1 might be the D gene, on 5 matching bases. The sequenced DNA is TGTGCCACCAGTGATTTCAGGGACACCATATATTTT. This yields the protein CATSDFRDTIYF.